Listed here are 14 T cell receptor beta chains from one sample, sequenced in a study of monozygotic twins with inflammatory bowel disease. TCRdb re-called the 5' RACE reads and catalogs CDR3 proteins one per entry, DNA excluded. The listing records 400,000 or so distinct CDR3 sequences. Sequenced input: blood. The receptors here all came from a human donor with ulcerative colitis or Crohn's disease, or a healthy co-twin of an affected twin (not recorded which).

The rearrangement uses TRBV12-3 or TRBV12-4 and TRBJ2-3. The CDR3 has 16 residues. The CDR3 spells CASSFNQDASTDTQYF.

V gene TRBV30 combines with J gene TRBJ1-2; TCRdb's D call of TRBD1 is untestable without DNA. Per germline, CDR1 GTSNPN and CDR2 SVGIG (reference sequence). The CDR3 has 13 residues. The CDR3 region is CAWNRQGWNGYTF.

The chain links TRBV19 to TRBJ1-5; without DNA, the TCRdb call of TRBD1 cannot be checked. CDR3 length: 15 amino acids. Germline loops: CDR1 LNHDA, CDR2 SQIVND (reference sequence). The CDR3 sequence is CASSTEGTGSQPQHF.

The CDR3 loop reads CASSLLQLAGLEAFF. The chain combines TRBV28 with TRBJ1-1. Germline V lookup: CDR1 MDHEN, CDR2 SYDVKM. There are 15 residues in the CDR3. The full variable domain, rest sourced from reference TRBV28 and TRBJ1-1, is DVKVTQSSRYLVKRTGEKVFLECVQDMDHENMFWYRQDPGLGLRLIYFSYDVKMKEKGDIPEGYSVSREKKERFSLILESASTNQTSMYLCASSLLQLAGLEAFFGQGTRLTVV.

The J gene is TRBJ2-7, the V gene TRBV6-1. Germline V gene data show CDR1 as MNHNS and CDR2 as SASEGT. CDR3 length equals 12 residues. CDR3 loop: CASSERAYEQYF.

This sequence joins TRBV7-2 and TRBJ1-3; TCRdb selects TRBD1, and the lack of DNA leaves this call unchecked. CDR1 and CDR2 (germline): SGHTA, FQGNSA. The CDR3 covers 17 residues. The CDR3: CASSFSGTMSSGNTIYF.

CDR3 loop: CASSFNRAGETQYF. The chain links TRBV7-9 to TRBJ2-5; TCRdb gives TRBD1 as the D gene, but with no DNA this cannot be confirmed. The CDR3 spans 14 residues. CDR1 and CDR2 from the germline V gene are SEHNR and FQNEAQ (reference sequence).

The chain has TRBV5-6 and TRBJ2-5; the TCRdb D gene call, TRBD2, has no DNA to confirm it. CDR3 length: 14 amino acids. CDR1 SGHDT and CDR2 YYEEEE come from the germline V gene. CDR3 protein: CASSLGQGWETQYF.

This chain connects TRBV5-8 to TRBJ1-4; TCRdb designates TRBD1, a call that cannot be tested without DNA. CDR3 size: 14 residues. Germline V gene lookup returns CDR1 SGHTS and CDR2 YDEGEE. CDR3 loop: CASSLTGANEKLFF.

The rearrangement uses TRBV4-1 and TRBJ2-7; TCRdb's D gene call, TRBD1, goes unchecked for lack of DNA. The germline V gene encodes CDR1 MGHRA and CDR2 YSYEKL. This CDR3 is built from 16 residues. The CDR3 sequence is CASRARPDTSSYEQYF.

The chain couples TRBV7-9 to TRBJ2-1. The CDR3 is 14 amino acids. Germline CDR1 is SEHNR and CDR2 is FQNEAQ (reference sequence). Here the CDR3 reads CASSLTLADNEQFF. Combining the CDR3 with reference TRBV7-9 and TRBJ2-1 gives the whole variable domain DTGVSQNPRHKITKRGQNVTFRCDPISEHNRLYWYRQTLGQGPEFLTYFQNEAQLEKSRLLSDRFSAERPKGSFSTLEIQRTEQGDSAMYLCASSLTLADNEQFFGPGTRLTVL.

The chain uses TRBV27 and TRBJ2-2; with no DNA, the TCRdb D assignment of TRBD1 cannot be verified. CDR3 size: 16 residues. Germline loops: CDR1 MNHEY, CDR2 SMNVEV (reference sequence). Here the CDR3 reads CASSPGTAPNTGELFF.

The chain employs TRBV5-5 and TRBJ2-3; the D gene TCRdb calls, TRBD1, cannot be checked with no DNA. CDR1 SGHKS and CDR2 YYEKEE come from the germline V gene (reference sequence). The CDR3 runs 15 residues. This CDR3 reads CASSYTGTGEDTQYF.

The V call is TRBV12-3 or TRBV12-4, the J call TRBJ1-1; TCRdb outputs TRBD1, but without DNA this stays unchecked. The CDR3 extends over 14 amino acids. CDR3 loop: CASSLEAGDTEAFF.